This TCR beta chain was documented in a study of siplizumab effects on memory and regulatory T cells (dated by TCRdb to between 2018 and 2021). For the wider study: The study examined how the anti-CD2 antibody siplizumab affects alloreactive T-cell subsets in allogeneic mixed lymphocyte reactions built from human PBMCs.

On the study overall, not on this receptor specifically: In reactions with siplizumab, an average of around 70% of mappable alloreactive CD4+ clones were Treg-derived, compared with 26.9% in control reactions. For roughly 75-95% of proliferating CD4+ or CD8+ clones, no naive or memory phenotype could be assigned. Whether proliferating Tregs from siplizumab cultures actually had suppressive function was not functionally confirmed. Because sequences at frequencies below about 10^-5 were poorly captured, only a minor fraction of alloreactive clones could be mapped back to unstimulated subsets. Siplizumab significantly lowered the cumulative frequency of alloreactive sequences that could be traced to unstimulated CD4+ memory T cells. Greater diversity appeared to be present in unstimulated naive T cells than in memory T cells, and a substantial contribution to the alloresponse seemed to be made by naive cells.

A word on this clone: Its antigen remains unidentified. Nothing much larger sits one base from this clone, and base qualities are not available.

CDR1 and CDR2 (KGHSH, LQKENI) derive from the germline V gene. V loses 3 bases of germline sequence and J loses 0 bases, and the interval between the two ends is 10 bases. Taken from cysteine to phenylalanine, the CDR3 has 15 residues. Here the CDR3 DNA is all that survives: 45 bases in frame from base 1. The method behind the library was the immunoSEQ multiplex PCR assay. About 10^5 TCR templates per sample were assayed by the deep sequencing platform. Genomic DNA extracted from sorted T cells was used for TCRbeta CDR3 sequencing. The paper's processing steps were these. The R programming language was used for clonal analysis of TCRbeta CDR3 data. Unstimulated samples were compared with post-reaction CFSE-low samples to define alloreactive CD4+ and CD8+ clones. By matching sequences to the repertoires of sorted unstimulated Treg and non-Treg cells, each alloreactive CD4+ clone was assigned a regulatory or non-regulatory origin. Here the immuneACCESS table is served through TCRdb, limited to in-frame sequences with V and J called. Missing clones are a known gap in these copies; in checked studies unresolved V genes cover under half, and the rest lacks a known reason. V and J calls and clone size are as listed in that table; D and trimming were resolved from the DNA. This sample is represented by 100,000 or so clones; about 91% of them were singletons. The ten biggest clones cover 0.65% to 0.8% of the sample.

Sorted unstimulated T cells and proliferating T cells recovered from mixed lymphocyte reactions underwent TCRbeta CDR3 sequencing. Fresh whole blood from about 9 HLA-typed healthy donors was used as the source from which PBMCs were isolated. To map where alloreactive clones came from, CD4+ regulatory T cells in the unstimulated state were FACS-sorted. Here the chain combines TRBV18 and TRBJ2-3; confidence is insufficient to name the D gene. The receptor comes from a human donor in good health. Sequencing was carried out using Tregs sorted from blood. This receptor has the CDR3 CASSPVDTSTDTQYF. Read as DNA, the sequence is TGTGCCAGCTCACCTGTAGATACTAGCACAGATACGCAGTATTTT.